The entry below describes one T cell receptor beta chain. The target antigen is unknown. H&E slides confirmed each diagnosis, reviewed by two pathologists independently. The data were obtained in a study of immune evolution from preneoplasia to lung adenocarcinoma. Points from the study as a whole: Top clone frequencies peaked in normal lung, apparently declining through invasive adenocarcinoma. KRAS-mutant nodules had the highest T cell clonality.

Produced via immunoSEQ multiplex PCR; TCRdb's table is partial and in-frame only. Among 6,300 or so clones, around 80% were seen once, and the ten largest hold under 3.5%. V gave up 5 bases and J gave up 8 bases; unmatched junction bases: 8. CDR3 length equals 13 residues. The germline CDR1 and CDR2 sequences are SEHNR and FQNEAQ (reference sequence). V gene TRBV7-9 combines with J gene TRBJ2-7, with 8 bases identical to TRBD1. The origin of this receptor is a donor at least 70 years old with lung adenocarcinoma. Sequencing was carried out using FFPE lung adenocarcinoma in situ tissue. The DNA for the CDR3 is TGTGCCAGCAGCCCCCCAGGGGGCCCCCAGCAGTACTTC. It yields the protein CASSPPGGPQQYF.